This T cell receptor beta chain stems from a study of blood T cell repertoires in COVID-19. Whole-study context: The United States, Italy and Spain were the sources of the acute and convalescent COVID-19 samples. T cells, B-cell-depleted T cells, or PBMCs supplied cDNA or gDNA.

The authors' processing: Reference gene primer amplification gave estimated nucleated cell counts. Repertoires were generated with immunoSEQ multiplex PCR, while TCRdb's copy carries only in-frame clones and drops some. V and J calls and clone size follow that table, whereas D and trimming were derived from the DNA. This sample has 150,000 to 200,000 clones, with around 83% found just once. The V gene lost 0 bases and the J gene lost 4 bases, with 19 bases spanning the gap. This CDR3 is 17 amino acids long. Germline lookup yields CDR1 SGHRS and CDR2 YFSETQ. The sequencing sample was made of peripheral blood. The receptor was isolated from a woman between 70 and 85 years old with COVID-19, enrolled during active disease. This chain joins TRBV5-1 and TRBJ1-1; a possible D gene is TRBD1 (5 bases). The CDR3 loop is CASSLVVGDGGGTEAFF. CDR3 coding DNA: TGCGCCAGCAGCTTGGTGGTGGGGGACGGCGGGGGCACTGAAGCTTTCTTT.